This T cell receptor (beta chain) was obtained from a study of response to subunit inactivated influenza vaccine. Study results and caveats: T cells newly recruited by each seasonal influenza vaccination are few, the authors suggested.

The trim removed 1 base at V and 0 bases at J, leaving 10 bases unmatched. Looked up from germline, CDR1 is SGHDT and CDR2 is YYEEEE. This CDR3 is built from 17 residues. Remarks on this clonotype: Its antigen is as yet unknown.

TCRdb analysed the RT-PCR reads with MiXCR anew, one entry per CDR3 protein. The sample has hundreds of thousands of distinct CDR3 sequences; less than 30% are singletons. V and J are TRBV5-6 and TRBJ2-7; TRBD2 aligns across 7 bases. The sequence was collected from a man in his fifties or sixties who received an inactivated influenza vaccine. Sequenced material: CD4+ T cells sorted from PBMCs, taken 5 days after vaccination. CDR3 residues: CASSLRTARDYSYEQYF. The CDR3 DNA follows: TGTGCCAGCAGCTTGCGGACCGCCAGGGACTACTCCTACGAGCAGTACTTC.